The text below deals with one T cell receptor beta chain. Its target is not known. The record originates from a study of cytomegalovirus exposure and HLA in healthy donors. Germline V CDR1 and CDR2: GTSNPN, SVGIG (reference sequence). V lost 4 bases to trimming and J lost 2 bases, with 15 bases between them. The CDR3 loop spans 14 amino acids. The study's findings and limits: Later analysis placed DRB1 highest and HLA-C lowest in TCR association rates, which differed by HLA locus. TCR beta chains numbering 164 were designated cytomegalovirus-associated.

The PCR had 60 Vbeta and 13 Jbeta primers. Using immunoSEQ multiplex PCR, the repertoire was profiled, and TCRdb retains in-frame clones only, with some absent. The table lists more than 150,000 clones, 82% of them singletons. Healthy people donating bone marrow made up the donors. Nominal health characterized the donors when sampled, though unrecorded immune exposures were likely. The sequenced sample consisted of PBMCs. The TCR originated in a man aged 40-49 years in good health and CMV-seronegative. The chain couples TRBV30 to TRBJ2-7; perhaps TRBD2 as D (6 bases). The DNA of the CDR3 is TGTGCCTGGATGGGAGGACGGCCCCCCTACGAGCAGTACTTC. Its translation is CAWMGGRPPYEQYF.